The sequence of this T cell receptor (beta chain) was determined in a study of graft-versus-host responses after intestinal transplantation. Across the study: Recipients were all induced with anti-thymocyte globulin, then given tacrolimus and steroids for about 3 years. Study conclusions and caveats: Some GvH clones appeared in ileal mucosa or blood before recipient bone marrow.

Comment on this clone: Its antigen remains unknown.

The table came from immunoSEQ multiplex PCR; TCRdb's copy has only in-frame clones and leaves some out. This sample has 90,000 to 150,000 clones; roughly 95% occur once, and the top ten carry about 3.3%. Sequencing used unstimulated CD8+ T cells sorted from spleen or lymph node cells, obtained before intestinal transplant. The receptor comes from a human donor who received an intestinal transplant.

Written as DNA, the CDR3 is TGTGCCAGCAGCCAAGATCCCGGGACAGGGGCCAACGAGCAGTACTTC. It translates to CASSQDPGTGANEQYF. The chain employs TRBV4-2 and TRBJ2-7; the match to TRBD1 covers 10 bases. Germline V gene data show CDR1 as LGHNA and CDR2 as YNFKEQ. The CDR3 loop spans 16 amino acids. The V gene end was trimmed by 0 bases and the J gene end by 5 bases; junction bases not matched to a gene: 7.